One sample yielded the 9 T cell receptor beta chains listed below, sequenced in a study of monozygotic twins with cystic fibrosis. Assay used: immunoSEQ multiplex PCR; TCRdb lists only in-frame clones, some missing. The sample yields 15,000 to 20,000 clones, around 97% seen once. The sample consisted of blood. Source of these receptors: a girl aged 2-10 years with cystic fibrosis.

V usage is TRBV9 and J usage is TRBJ2-2; 7 bases align to TRBD1. CDR3 length equals 16 residues. The V gene end was trimmed by 0 bases and the J gene end by 4 bases; junction bases not matched to a gene: 6. Germline V lookup: CDR1 SGDLS, CDR2 YYNGEE. As DNA, the CDR3 is TGTGCCAGCAGCGTAGTTTCGGGACAGATCACCGGGGAGCTGTTTTTT. Its translation: CASSVVSGQITGELFF. Full variable domain (outside the CDR3, taken from reference TRBV9 and TRBJ2-2): DSGVTQTPKHLITATGQRVTLRCSPRSGDLSVYWYQQSLDQGLQFLIQYYNGEERAKGNILERFSAQQFPDLHSELNLSSLELGDSALYFCASSVVSGQITGELFFGEGSRLTVL.

The V and J genes are TRBV5-4 and TRBJ2-5; the D is unclear. Trimming took 0 bases from V and 1 from J, leaving 13 bases between them. The CDR3 totals 16 residues. CDR1 SGHNT and CDR2 YYREEE come from the germline V gene (reference sequence). CDR3 region: CASSLGRWQIQETQYF. In DNA form, the CDR3 reads TGTGCCAGCAGCTTGGGGCGTTGGCAGATCCAAGAGACCCAGTACTTC.

The chain joins TRBV5-4 to TRBJ1-6, with D possibly matching TRBD1 (5 bases). Trimming shortened V by 4 bases and J by 4 bases, and 9 bases separated the two germline ends. Germline CDR1 reads SGHNT; CDR2 reads YYREEE (reference sequence). CDR3 length equals 14 residues. The CDR3 is CASSHGQYNSPLHF. The CDR3, as DNA: TGTGCCAGCAGCCACGGACAATATAATTCACCCCTCCACTTT.

This chain connects TRBV6-5 to TRBJ2-1; 9 bases align to TRBD2. The V segment lost 0 bases and the J segment 6 bases; nucleotides outside the gene matches: 6. Germline CDR1 and CDR2: MNHEY and SVGAGI. This CDR3 has 16 residues. The CDR3 DNA reads as TGTGCCAGCAGTTACTCTGCGGGGGGGCCAAGCAATGAGCAGTTCTTC. Translation gives CASSYSAGGPSNEQFF.

Turning to this clone: One end of the junction fails to match germline, which may point to a read error. This chain uses TRBV7-7 with TRBJ2-5; either TRBD1 or TRBD2 may fit D (5 bases each). The germline V gene has CDR1 SSHAT and CDR2 FNYEAQ (reference sequence). The CDR3 covers 16 residues. The CDR3 nucleotides are TGTGCTAGCAGCTTAGGTCTCGGTCCGGGGCCGGAGACCCAGTACTTC. Translation gives CASSLGLGPGPETQYF.

This chain uses TRBV19 with TRBJ1-2; D uncertain. V was cut by 0 bases and J by 4 bases, with 12 bases left in between. This CDR3 has 15 amino acids. Germline V gives CDR1 LNHDA, CDR2 SQIVND (reference sequence). The CDR3 region is CASSIDRGETYGYTF. DNA of the CDR3: TGTGCCAGTAGTATAGATCGGGGAGAGACCTATGGCTACACCTTC.

The V gene is TRBV2, the J gene TRBJ2-1, with 11 nucleotides matching TRBD2. The V gene's germline CDR1 is SNHLY and CDR2 FYNNEI. There are 16 residues in the CDR3. V shed 2 bases, J shed 7 bases, and the junction held 7 bases outside the gene matches. The CDR3 protein is CASSEWGTSGPNEQFF. The CDR3 coding sequence is TGTGCCAGCAGTGAATGGGGGACTAGCGGACCAAATGAGCAGTTCTTC.

V is TRBV5-6 and J is TRBJ1-5; D may be TRBD1 (5 bases). This CDR3 comprises 15 residues. The germline gives CDR1 SGHDT, CDR2 YYEEEE. The V gene lost 7 bases and the J gene lost 7 bases, with 21 bases spanning the gap. The CDR3 here is CASSNQDVRAQPQHF. The CDR3 bases are TGTGCCAGCTCCAACCAGGATGTCAGGGCGCAGCCCCAGCATTTT. The variable domain in full, with the rest retrieved from reference TRBV5-6 and TRBJ1-5, is DAGVTQSPTHLIKTRGQQVTLRCSPKSGHDTVSWYQQALGQGPQFIFQYYEEEERQRGNFPDRFSGHQFPNYSSELNVNALLLGDSALYLCASSNQDVRAQPQHFGDGTRLSIL.

The chain is built from TRBV28 and TRBJ1-2; 7 nucleotides line up with TRBD1. In germline, CDR1 is MDHEN, CDR2 SYDVKM. The CDR3 loop spans 14 amino acids. V lost 6 bases, J lost 3 bases, and 7 bases stayed unmatched. CDR3 residues: CASSLGQLYYGYTF. CDR3 nucleotide sequence: TGTGCCAGCAGCTTGGGACAGCTCTACTATGGCTACACCTTC.